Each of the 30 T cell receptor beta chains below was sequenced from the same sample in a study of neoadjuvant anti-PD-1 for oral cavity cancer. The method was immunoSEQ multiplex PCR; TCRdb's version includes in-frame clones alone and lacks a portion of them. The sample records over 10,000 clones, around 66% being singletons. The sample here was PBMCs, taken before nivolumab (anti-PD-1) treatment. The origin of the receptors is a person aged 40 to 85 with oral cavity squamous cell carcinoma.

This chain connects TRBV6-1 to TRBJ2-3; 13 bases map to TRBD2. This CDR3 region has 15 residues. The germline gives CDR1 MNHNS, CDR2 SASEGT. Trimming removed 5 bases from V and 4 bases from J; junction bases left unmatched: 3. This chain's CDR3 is CASSRTSGSSDTQYF. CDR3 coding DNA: TGTGCCAGCAGTCGGACTAGCGGGAGTTCAGATACGCAGTATTTT.

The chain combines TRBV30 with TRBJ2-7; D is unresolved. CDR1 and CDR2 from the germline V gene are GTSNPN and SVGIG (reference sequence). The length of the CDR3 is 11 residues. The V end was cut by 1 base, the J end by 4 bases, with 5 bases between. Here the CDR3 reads CAWSALYEQYF. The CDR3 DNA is TGTGCCTGGAGTGCCTTATACGAGCAGTACTTC.

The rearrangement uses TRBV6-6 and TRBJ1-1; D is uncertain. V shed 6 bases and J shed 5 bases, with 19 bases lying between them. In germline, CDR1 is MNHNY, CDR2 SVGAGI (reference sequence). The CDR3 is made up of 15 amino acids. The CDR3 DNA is TGTGCCAGCAGGGACGGGATGCGGTCAGGTACTGAAGCTTTCTTT. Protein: CASRDGMRSGTEAFF.

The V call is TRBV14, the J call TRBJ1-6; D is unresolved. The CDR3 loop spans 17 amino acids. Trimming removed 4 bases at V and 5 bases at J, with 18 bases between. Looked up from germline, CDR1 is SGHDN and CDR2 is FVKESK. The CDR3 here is CASSLSGGRRDNSPLHF. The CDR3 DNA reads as TGTGCCAGCAGCCTTTCCGGCGGCCGAAGGGATAATTCACCCCTCCACTTT.

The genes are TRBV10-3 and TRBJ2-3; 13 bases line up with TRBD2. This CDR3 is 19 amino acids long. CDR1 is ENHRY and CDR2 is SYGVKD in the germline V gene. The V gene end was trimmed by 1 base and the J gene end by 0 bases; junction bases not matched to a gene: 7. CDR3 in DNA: TGTGCCATCAGTGAGTTAGGCACTAGCGGGGGGGCTAGCACAGATACGCAGTATTTT. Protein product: CAISELGTSGGASTDTQYF.

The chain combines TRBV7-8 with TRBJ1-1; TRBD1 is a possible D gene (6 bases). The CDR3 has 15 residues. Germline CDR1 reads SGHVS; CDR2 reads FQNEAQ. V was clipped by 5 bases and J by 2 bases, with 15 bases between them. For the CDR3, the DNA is TGTGCCAGCAGCCTCTTCGGGACAATCAACACTGAAGCTTTCTTT. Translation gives CASSLFGTINTEAFF.

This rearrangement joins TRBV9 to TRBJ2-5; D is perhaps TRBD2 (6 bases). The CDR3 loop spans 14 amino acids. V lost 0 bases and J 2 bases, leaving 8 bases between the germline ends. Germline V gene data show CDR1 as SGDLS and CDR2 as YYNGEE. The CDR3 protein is CASSVGLGQETQYF. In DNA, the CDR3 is TGTGCCAGCAGCGTAGGACTAGGACAAGAGACCCAGTACTTC.

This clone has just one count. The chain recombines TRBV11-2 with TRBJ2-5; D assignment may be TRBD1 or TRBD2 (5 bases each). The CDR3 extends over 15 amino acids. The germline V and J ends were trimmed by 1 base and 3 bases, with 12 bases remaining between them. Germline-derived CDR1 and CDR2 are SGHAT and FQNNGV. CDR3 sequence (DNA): TGTGCCAGCAGCTTAGGAGTTGTGGGGGAAGAGACCCAGTACTTC. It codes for CASSLGVVGEETQYF. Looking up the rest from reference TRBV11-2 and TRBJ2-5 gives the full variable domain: EAGVAQSPRYKIIEKRQSVAFWCNPISGHATLYWYQQILGQGPKLLIQFQNNGVVDDSQLPKDRFSAERLKGVDSTLKIQPAKLEDSAVYLCASSLGVVGEETQYFGPGTRLLVL.

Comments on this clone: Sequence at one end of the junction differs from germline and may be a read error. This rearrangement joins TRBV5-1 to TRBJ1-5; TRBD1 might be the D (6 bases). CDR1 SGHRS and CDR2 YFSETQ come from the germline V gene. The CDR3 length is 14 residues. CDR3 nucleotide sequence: TGCGCCAGCAGGTTGGAAGGGGGAAATCAGCCCCAGCATTTT. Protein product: CASRLEGGNQPQHF.

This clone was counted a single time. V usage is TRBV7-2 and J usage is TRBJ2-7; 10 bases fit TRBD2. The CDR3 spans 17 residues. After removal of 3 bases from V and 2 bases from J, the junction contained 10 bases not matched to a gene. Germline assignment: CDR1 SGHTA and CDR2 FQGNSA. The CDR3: CASSFRSLAGQPYEQYF. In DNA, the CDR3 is TGTGCCAGCAGCTTCCGATCACTAGCGGGGCAGCCCTACGAGCAGTACTTC.

The CDR3 nucleotides are TGTGCCAGCAGCATAAGTGGGGTGGTTGGGGGAATAGCTAACTATGGCTACACCTTC. This translates into CASSISGVVGGIANYGYTF. The V and J genes are TRBV11-2 and TRBJ1-2, with D perhaps matching TRBD1 (5 bases). V gave up 5 bases and J gave up 0 bases, with 25 bases separating them. Germline V CDR1 and CDR2: SGHAT, FQNNGV. This CDR3 region has 19 residues. Together with reference TRBV11-2 and TRBJ1-2, the CDR3 gives the full variable domain: EAGVAQSPRYKIIEKRQSVAFWCNPISGHATLYWYQQILGQGPKLLIQFQNNGVVDDSQLPKDRFSAERLKGVDSTLKIQPAKLEDSAVYLCASSISGVVGGIANYGYTFGSGTRLTVV.

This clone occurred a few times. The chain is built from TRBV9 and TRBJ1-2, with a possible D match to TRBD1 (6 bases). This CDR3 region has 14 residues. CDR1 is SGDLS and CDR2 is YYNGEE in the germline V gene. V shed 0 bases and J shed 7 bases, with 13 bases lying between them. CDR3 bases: TGTGCCAGCAGCGTAGCTGCCCAGGGGACTGGCTACACCTTC. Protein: CASSVAAQGTGYTF.

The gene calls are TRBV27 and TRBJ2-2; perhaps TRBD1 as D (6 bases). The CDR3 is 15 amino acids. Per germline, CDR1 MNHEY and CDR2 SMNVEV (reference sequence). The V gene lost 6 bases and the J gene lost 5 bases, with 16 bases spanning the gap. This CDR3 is CASRDRTVGTGELFF. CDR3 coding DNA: TGTGCCAGCAGAGATAGGACAGTGGGGACCGGGGAGCTGTTTTTT.

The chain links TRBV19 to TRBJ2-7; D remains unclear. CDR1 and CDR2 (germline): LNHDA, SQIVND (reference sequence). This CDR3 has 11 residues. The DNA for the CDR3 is TGTGCTTTTAGTGCCCACTACGAGCAGTACTTC. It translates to CAFSAHYEQYF.

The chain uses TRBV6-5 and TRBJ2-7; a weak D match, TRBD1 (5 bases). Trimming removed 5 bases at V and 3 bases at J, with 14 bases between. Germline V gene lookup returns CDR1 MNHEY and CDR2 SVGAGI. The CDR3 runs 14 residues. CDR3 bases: TGTGCCAGCAGTAAGGAAGGGGCCCGCTACGAGCAGTACTTC. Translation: CASSKEGARYEQYF.

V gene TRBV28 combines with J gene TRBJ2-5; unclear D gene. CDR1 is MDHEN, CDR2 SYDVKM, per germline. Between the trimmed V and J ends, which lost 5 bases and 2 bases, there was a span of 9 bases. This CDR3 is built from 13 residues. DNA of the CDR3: TGTGCCAGCAGTCGTAACACTCAAGAGACCCAGTACTTC. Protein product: CASSRNTQETQYF.

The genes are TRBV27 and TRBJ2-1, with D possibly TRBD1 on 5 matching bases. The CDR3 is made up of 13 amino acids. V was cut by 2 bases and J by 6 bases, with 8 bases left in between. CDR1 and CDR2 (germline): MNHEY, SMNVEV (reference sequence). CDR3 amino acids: CASSLIGVNEQFF. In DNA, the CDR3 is TGTGCCAGCAGTTTAATAGGGGTCAATGAGCAGTTCTTC.

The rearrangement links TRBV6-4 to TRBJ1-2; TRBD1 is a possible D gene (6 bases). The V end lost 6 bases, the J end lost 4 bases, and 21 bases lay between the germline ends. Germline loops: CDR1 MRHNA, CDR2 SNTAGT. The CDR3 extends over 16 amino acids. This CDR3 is CASSLEGGDPSYGYTF. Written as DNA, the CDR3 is TGTGCCAGCAGCCTCGAGGGGGGTGATCCTTCCTATGGCTACACCTTC.

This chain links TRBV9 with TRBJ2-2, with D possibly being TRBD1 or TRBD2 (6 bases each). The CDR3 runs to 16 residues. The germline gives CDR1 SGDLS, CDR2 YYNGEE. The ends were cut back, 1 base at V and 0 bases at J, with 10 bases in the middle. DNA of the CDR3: TGTGCCAGCAGCGTATTCGGGGGCGCGAACACCGGGGAGCTGTTTTTT. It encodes CASSVFGGANTGELFF. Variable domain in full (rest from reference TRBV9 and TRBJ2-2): DSGVTQTPKHLITATGQRVTLRCSPRSGDLSVYWYQQSLDQGLQFLIQYYNGEERAKGNILERFSAQQFPDLHSELNLSSLELGDSALYFCASSVFGGANTGELFFGEGSRLTVL.

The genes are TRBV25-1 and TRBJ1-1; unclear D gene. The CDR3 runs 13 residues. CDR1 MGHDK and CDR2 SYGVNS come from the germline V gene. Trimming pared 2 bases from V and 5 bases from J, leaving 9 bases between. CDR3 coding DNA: TGTGCCAGCAGTGAACGAGAAGCTACTGAAGCTTTCTTT. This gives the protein CASSEREATEAFF.

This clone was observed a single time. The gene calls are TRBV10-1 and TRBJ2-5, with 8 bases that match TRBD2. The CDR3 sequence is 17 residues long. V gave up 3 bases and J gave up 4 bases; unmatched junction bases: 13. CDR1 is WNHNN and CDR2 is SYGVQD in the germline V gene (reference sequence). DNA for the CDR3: TGCGCCAGCAGTGATTCCGCGGGGGCTGCGGGAGGAGAGACCCAGTACTTC. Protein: CASSDSAGAAGGETQYF.

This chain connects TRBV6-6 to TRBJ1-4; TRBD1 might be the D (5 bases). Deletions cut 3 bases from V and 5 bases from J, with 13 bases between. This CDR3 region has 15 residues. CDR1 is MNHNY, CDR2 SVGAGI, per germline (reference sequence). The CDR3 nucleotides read TGTGCCAGCAGTTATTACCGGGACGGGAATGAAAAACTGTTTTTT. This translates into CASSYYRDGNEKLFF.

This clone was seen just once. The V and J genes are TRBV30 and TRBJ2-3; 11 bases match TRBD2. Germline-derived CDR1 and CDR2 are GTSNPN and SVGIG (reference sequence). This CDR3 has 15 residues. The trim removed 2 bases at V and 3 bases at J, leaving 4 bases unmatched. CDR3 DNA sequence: TGTGCCTGGAGTTCCCTAGCGGGGGGAACAGATACGCAGTATTTT. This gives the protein CAWSSLAGGTDTQYF. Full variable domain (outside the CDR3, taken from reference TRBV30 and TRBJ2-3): SQTIHQWPATLVQPVGSPLSLECTVEGTSNPNLYWYRQAAGRGLQLLFYSVGIGQISSEVPQNLSASRPQDRQFILSSKKLLLSDSGFYLCAWSSLAGGTDTQYFGPGTRLTVL.

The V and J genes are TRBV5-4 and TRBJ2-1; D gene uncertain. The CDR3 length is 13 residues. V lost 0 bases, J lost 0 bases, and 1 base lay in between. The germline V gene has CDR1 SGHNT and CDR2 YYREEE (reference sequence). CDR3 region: CASSLASYNEQFF. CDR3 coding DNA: TGTGCCAGCAGCTTGGCCTCCTACAATGAGCAGTTCTTC.

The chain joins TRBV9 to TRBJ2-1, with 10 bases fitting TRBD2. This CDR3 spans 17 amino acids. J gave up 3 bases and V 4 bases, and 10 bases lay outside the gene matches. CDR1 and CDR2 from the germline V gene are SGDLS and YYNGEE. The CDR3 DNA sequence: TGTGCCAGCAGCTCTCGACGGACTAGCGGACTCTACAATGAGCAGTTCTTC. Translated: CASSSRRTSGLYNEQFF.

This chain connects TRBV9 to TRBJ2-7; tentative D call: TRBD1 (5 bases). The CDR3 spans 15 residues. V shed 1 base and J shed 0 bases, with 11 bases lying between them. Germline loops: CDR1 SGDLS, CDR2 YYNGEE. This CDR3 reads CASSVFDDSSYEQYF. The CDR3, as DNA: TGTGCCAGCAGCGTATTTGATGACAGCTCCTACGAGCAGTACTTC.

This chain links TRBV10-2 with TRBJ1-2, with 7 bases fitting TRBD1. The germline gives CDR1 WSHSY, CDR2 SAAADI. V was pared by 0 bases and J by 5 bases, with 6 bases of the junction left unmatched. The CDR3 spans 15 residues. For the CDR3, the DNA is TGCGCCAGCAGTGAGTCGGCAGGGGGAAGGTATGGCTACACCTTC. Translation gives CASSESAGGRYGYTF.

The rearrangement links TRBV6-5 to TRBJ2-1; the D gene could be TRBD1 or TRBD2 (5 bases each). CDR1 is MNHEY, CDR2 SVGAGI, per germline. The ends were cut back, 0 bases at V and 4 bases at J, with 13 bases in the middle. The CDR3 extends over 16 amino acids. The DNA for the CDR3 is TGTGCCAGCAGTTACTCGCCGGGGCAATCATACAATGAGCAGTTCTTC. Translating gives CASSYSPGQSYNEQFF.

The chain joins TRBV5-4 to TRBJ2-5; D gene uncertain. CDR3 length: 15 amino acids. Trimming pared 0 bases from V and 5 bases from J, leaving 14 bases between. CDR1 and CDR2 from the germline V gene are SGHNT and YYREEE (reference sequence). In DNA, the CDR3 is TGTGCCAGCAGCTTGGAGGCCGCATCGCTGGAGACCCAGTACTTC. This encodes CASSLEAASLETQYF.

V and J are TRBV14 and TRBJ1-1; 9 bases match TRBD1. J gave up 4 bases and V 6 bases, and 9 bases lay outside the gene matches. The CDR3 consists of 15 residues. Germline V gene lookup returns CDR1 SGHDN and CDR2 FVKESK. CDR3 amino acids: CASRPFRGQGTEAFF. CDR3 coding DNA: TGTGCCAGCAGACCCTTTCGGGGACAGGGCACTGAAGCTTTCTTT.